This is a list of T cell receptor beta chains from one sample in a study of tumor-infiltrating lymphocytes in localized non-small cell lung cancer. The method was immunoSEQ multiplex PCR; TCRdb's version includes in-frame clones alone and lacks a portion of them. Counted here are nearly 9,500 clones, around four fifths occurring once; the ten biggest clones make up approximately 7%. Sequencing was carried out using uninvolved lung tissue not adjacent to the tumor. These receptors were obtained from a human donor with non-small cell lung cancer. Both conserved end residues are part of each CDR3. A D gene is named only where the DNA matches it firmly. Where a row states a size, it is once, few, many or the class of an expanded clone; other rows omit it.

cdr3_aa	cdr3_nt	cdr3_length	v_call	j_call	d_call	clone_size
CASSSETSRVEAFF	TGTGCCAGCAGCAGCGAAACGAGTCGGGTTGAAGCTTTCTTT	14	TRBV5-6	TRBJ1-1	.	.
CASSNQTPGPRELFF	TGTGCCAGCAGTAACCAAACACCGGGGCCAAGGGAGCTGTTTTTT	15	TRBV6-5	TRBJ2-2	.	.
CASRGEYEQYF	TGTGCCAGCAGAGGGGAGTACGAGCAGTACTTC	11	TRBV7-8	TRBJ2-7	.	.
CAIKSSPGELFF	TGTGCCATCAAGTCGAGTCCCGGGGAGCTGTTTTTT	12	TRBV10-3	TRBJ2-2	.	few
CASSLMTAGVGTQYF	TGTGCCAGCAGTTTAATGACAGCGGGAGTGGGGACCCAGTACTTC	15	TRBV27	TRBJ2-5	TRBD2	few
CASSEDRGGQPQHF	TGTGCCAGCAGTGAGGACAGGGGAGGTCAGCCCCAGCATTTT	14	TRBV6-1	TRBJ1-5	TRBD1	.
CASSLTDRESRTGELFF	TGTGCCAGCAGCTTGACGGACAGGGAAAGTCGGACCGGGGAGCTGTTTTTT	17	TRBV5-5	TRBJ2-2	TRBD1	.
CASSFGGAPQPQHF	TGTGCCAGCAGTTTTGGAGGGGCTCCTCAGCCCCAGCATTTT	14	TRBV27	TRBJ1-5	.	.
CASSMGQGEQYF	TGTGCCAGTAGTATGGGACAAGGAGAGCAGTACTTC	12	TRBV19	TRBJ2-7	.	.
CASSQTSREEGELFF	TGCGCCAGCAGCCAAACATCCCGGGAGGAAGGGGAGCTGTTTTTT	15	TRBV4-1	TRBJ2-2	TRBD2	.
CASSFEFHRADTQYF	TGTGCCAGCAGCTTCGAGTTTCATAGGGCAGATACGCAGTATTTT	15	TRBV5-6	TRBJ2-3	.	.
CASSFGQGSEKLFF	TGTGCCAGCAGCTTTGGACAGGGTAGTGAAAAACTGTTTTTT	14	TRBV11-2	TRBJ1-4	TRBD1	.
CASSVVAGGNGELFF	TGTGCCAGCAGCGTAGTAGCAGGGGGCAACGGGGAGCTGTTTTTT	15	TRBV9	TRBJ2-2	TRBD1	few
CASSLTSGRYEQYF	TGTGCCAGCAGCTTGACTAGCGGGCGATACGAGCAGTACTTC	14	TRBV11-2	TRBJ2-7	TRBD2	.
CASSYSYGDNEQFF	TGTGCCAGCAGTTACTCGTACGGAGACAATGAGCAGTTCTTC	14	TRBV6-5	TRBJ2-1	.	.
CASSEDSNYGYTF	TGTGCCAGCAGCGAGGACAGTAACTATGGCTACACCTTC	13	TRBV9	TRBJ1-2	.	.
CASSVVGRYTDTQYF	TGTGCCAGCAGCGTAGTCGGGCGGTACACAGATACGCAGTATTTT	15	TRBV9	TRBJ2-3	.	.
CASSDISGPWYF	TGTGCCAGCAGTGATATTTCCGGGCCATGGTACTTC	12	TRBV6-1	TRBJ2-7	.	.
CASSTRDGYNSPLHF	TGTGCCAGCAGCACGCGGGACGGATATAATTCACCCCTCCACTTT	15	TRBV7-2	TRBJ1-6	.	.
CASSLSTAYYSNQPQHF	TGTGCCAGCAGCTTAAGTACAGCCTATTATAGCAATCAGCCCCAGCATTTT	17	TRBV5-6	TRBJ1-5	.	.
CASSPPRGKLFF	TGTGCCAGCAGTCCCCCCCGGGGAAAACTGTTTTTT	12	TRBV28	TRBJ1-4	.	few
CASRALTGGYNEQFF	TGTGCCAGTAGAGCCCTCACTGGAGGATACAATGAGCAGTTCTTC	15	TRBV19	TRBJ2-1	.	.
CSVVQVWDTEAFF	TGCAGCGTTGTACAGGTTTGGGACACTGAAGCTTTCTTT	13	TRBV29-1	TRBJ1-1	.	.
CASSPRTPAYTF	TGTGCCAGTAGTCCTCGGACACCAGCCTACACCTTC	12	TRBV19	TRBJ1-2	.	.
CASSQVFAGLAGGRGGADTQYF	TGCGCCAGCAGCCAAGTATTCGCCGGGCTAGCGGGAGGCCGAGGGGGGGCAGATACGCAGTATTTT	22	TRBV4-1	TRBJ2-3	TRBD2	.
CASSGTSGVQETQYF	TGCGCCAGCAGCGGGACTAGCGGGGTCCAAGAGACCCAGTACTTC	15	TRBV5-1	TRBJ2-5	TRBD2	.
CASSLAGSYNEQFF	TGTGCCAGCAGCCTAGCGGGTTCATACAATGAGCAGTTCTTC	14	TRBV7-6	TRBJ2-1	TRBD2	.
CASSLVELPSGGYTF	TGTGCCAGCAGCTTGGTTGAGTTGCCTTCGGGGGGCTACACCTTC	15	TRBV5-6	TRBJ1-2	.	.
CASSLGGEGNQPQHF	TGTGCCAGCAGCTTAGGGGGGGAGGGCAATCAGCCCCAGCATTTT	15	TRBV5-6	TRBJ1-5	.	few
CASSPTLPTDTQYF	TGTGCCAGCAGCCCGACACTCCCCACAGATACGCAGTATTTT	14	TRBV2	TRBJ2-3	.	.
CASSLAAGQGNQPQHF	TGTGCCAGCAGTTTAGCCGCGGGACAGGGTAATCAGCCCCAGCATTTT	16	TRBV27	TRBJ1-5	TRBD1	.
CASRPRRGLDTEAFF	TGTGCCAGCAGGCCGAGGCGGGGGTTGGACACTGAAGCTTTCTTT	15	TRBV6-5	TRBJ1-1	.	.
CASSSTTGDNSNQPQHF	TGTGCCAGCAGCTCCACGACAGGGGATAATAGCAATCAGCCCCAGCATTTT	17	TRBV7-2	TRBJ1-5	TRBD1	.
CASSPLLAGVSTDTQYF	TGCGCCAGCAGCCCTCTCCTAGCGGGAGTCAGCACAGATACGCAGTATTTT	17	TRBV5-1	TRBJ2-3	TRBD2	once
CSAPGGETQYF	TGCAGCGCTCCAGGGGGCGAGACCCAGTACTTC	11	TRBV29-1	TRBJ2-5	TRBD1	.
CSVYSSTQETQYF	TGCAGCGTTTACTCGTCTACCCAAGAGACCCAGTACTTC	13	TRBV29-1	TRBJ2-5	.	.
CASSEQGSEKLFF	TGTGCCAGTAGTGAACAGGGCAGCGAAAAACTGTTTTTT	13	TRBV19	TRBJ1-4	.	.
CASRTEGVYGYTF	TGTGCCAGCAGGACGGAGGGGGTATATGGCTACACCTTC	13	TRBV6-1	TRBJ1-2	.	.
CASSELSSGGVGELFF	TGTGCCAGCAGTGAATTGTCCAGCGGGGGTGTCGGGGAGCTGTTTTTT	16	TRBV25-1	TRBJ2-2	TRBD2	.
CASRTGLGTEAFF	TGTGCCAGCAGGACAGGCTTGGGCACTGAAGCTTTCTTT	13	TRBV2	TRBJ1-1	.	.
CASSLVGRGSSYEQYF	TGTGCCAGCAGCTTGGTTGGCAGGGGGAGCTCCTACGAGCAGTACTTC	16	TRBV5-6	TRBJ2-7	TRBD1	once
CASSSSLKETQYF	TGTGCCAGCAGCTCTAGCCTGAAAGAGACCCAGTACTTC	13	TRBV7-9	TRBJ2-5	.	.
CASSWDLRDTQYF	TGTGCCAGCAGCTGGGACCTGAGAGATACGCAGTATTTT	13	TRBV7-2	TRBJ2-3	.	.
CASSLDRVVAFF	TGTGCCAGCAGCTTAGACAGGGTGGTAGCTTTCTTT	12	TRBV11-2	TRBJ1-1	.	.
CASSLGPANTGELFF	TGTGCCAGCAGCCTCGGACCCGCGAACACCGGGGAGCTGTTTTTT	15	TRBV11-2	TRBJ2-2	.	.
CASSVTKDGYILYEQYF	TGTGCCAGCAGCGTTACTAAGGACGGCTATATCCTCTACGAGCAGTACTTC	17	TRBV9	TRBJ2-7	.	.
CASSLGTYEQYF	TGTGCCAGCAGCTTGGGAACCTACGAGCAGTACTTC	12	TRBV5-6	TRBJ2-7	.	once
CASSEARAQRTEAFF	TGTGCCAGCAGTGAAGCGAGGGCCCAAAGGACTGAAGCTTTCTTT	15	TRBV6-1	TRBJ1-1	.	.
CASSNIVGRTDTQYF	TGTGCCAGCAGTAATATCGTGGGGCGCACAGATACGCAGTATTTT	15	TRBV7-2	TRBJ2-3	.	.
CASSLFGPSGAKYNEQFF	TGTGCCAGCAGCTTATTTGGGCCGAGCGGGGCCAAATACAATGAGCAGTTCTTC	18	TRBV7-2	TRBJ2-1	TRBD2	.
CASRERGLLDEQYF	TGTGCCAGCAGGGAAAGAGGTCTATTGGACGAGCAGTACTTC	14	TRBV6-1	TRBJ2-7	.	.